Here is one T cell receptor beta chain with its context. J lost 4 bases, V lost 3 bases, and 3 bases had no gene match. CDR1 and CDR2 from the germline V gene are KGHSH and LQKENI. This CDR3 region has 15 residues. The data belong to a study of cytomegalovirus exposure and HLA in healthy donors. Primers: 60 Vbeta forward and 13 Jbeta reverse. This table comes from immunoSEQ multiplex PCR, and its TCRdb copy is limited to in-frame clones, with some not included. The sample has roughly 160,000 clones, approximately 80% seen once; the top ten hold 1.3%. The material sequenced was PBMCs. This TCR came from a woman aged 45-65 years in good health and CMV-seronegative. The chain employs TRBV18 and TRBJ2-6; 7 bases are a match to TRBD2. In DNA form, the CDR3 reads TGTGCCAGCTCACCCGCGGGGGTAGGGGCCAACGTCCTGACTTTC. Amino acid sequence: CASSPAGVGANVLTF.